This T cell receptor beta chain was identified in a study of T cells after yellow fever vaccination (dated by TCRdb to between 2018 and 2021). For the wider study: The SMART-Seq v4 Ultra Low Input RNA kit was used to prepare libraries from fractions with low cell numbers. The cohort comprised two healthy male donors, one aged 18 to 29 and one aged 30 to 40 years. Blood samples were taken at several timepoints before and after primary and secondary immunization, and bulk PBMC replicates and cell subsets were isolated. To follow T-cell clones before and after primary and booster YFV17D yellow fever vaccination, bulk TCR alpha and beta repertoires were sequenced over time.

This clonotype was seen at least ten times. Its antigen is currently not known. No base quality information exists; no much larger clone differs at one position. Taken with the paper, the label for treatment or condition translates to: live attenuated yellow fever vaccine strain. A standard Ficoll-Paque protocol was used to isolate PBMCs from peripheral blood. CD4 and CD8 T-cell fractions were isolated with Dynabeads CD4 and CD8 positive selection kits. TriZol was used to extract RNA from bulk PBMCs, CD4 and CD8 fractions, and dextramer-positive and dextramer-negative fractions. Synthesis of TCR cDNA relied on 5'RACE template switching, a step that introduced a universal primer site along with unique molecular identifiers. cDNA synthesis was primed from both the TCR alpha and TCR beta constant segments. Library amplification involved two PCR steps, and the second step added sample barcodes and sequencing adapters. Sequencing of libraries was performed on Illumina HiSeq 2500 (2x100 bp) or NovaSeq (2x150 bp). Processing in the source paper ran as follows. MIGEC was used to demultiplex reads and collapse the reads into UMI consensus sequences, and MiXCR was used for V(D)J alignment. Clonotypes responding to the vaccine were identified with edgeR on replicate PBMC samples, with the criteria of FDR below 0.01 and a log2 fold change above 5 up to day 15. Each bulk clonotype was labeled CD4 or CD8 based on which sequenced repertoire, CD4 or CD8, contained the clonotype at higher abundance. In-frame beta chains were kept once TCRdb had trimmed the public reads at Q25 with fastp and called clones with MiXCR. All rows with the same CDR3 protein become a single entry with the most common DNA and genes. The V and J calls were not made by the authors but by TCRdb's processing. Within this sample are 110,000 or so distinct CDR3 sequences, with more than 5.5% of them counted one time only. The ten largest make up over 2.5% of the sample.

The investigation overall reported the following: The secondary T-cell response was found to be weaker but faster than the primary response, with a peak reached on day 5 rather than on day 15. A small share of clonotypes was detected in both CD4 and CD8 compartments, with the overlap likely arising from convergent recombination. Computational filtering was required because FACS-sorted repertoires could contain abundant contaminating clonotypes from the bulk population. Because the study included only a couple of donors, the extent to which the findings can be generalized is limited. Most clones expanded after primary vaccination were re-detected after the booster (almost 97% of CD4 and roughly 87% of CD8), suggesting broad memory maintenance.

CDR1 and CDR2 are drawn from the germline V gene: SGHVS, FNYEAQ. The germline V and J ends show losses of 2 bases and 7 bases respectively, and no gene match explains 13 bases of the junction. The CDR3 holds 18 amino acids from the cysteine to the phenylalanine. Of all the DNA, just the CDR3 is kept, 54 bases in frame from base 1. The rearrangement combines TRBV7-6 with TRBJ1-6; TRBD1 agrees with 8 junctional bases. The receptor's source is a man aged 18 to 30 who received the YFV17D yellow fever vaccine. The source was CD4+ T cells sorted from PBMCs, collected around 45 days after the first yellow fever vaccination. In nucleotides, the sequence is TGTGCCAGCAGCTTACGAGGGACAGGTATCGACGGGAATTCACCCCTCCACTTT. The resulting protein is CASSLRGTGIDGNSPLHF.